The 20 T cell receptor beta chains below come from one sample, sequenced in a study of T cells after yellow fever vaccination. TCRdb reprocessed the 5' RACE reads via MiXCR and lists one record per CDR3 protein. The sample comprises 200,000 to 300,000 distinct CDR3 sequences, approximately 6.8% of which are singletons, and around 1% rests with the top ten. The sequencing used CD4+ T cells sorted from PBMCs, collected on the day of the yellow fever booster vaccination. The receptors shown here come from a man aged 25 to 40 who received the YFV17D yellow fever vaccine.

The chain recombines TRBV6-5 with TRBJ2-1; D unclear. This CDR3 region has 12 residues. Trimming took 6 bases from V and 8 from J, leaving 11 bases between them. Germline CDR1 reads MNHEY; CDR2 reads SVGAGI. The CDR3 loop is CASSRHGDEQFF. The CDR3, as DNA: TGTGCCAGCAGCCGCCATGGGGATGAGCAGTTCTTC.

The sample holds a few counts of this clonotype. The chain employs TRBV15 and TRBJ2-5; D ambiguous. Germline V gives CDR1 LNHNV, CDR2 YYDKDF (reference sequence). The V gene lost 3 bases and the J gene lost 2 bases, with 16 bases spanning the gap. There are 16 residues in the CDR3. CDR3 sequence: CATSSLPRRLQETQYF. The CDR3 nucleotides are TGTGCCACCAGCAGCCTCCCCCGGCGTTTACAAGAGACCCAGTACTTC. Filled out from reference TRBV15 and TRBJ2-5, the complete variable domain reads DAMVIQNPRYQVTQFGKPVTLSCSQTLNHNVMYWYQQKSSQAPKLLFHYYDKDFNNEADTPDNFQSRRPNTSFCFLDIRSPGLGDTAMYLCATSSLPRRLQETQYFGPGTRLLVL.

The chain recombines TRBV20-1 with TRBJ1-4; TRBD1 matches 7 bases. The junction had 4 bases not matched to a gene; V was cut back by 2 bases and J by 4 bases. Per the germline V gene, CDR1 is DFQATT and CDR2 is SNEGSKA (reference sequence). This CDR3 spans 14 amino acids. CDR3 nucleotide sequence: TGCAGTGCTAGAAAGACAGGGAATAATGAAAAACTGTTTTTT. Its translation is CSARKTGNNEKLFF.

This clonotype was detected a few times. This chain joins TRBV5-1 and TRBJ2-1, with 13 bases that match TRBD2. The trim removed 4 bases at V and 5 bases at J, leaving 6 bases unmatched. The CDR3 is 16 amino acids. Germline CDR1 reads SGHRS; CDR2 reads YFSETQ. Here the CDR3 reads CASSPGLAGVNNEQFF. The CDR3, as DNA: TGCGCCAGCAGCCCTGGACTAGCGGGAGTAAACAATGAGCAGTTCTTC.

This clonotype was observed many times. CDR3 in amino acids: CSVLRREGPDTQYF. CDR3 coding DNA: TGCAGCGTCCTAAGGCGGGAGGGACCAGATACGCAGTATTTT. This chain uses TRBV29-1 with TRBJ2-3, with 9 nucleotides matching TRBD2. This CDR3 has 14 residues. Per the germline V gene, CDR1 is SQVTM and CDR2 is ANQGSEA. V lost 6 bases, J lost 4 bases, and 8 bases stayed unmatched.

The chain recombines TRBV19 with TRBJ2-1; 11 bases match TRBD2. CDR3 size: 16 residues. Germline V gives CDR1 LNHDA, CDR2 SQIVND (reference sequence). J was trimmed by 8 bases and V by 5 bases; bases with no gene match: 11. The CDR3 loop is CASSPSASGRFYEQFF. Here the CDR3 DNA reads TGTGCCAGTAGTCCCTCCGCTAGCGGGAGGTTCTATGAGCAGTTCTTC.

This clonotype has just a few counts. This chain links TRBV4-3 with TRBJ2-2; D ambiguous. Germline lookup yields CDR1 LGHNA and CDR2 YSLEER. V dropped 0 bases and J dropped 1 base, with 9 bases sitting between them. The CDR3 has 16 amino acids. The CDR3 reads CASSQDSQVNTGELFF. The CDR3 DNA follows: TGCGCCAGCAGCCAAGATTCCCAGGTGAACACCGGGGAGCTGTTTTTT.

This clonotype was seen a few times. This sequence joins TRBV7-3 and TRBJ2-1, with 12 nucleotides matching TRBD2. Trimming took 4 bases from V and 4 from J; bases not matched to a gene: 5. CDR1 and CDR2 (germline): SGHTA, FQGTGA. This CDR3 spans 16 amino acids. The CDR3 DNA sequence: TGTGCCAGCAGCTCCAAGGGACTAGCGGGTTACAATGAGCAGTTCTTC. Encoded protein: CASSSKGLAGYNEQFF. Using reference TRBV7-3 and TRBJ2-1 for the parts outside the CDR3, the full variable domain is GAGVSQTPSNKVTEKGKYVELRCDPISGHTALYWYRQSLGQGPEFLIYFQGTGAADDSGLPNDRFFAVRPEGSVSTLKIQRTERGDSAVYLCASSSKGLAGYNEQFFGPGTRLTVL.

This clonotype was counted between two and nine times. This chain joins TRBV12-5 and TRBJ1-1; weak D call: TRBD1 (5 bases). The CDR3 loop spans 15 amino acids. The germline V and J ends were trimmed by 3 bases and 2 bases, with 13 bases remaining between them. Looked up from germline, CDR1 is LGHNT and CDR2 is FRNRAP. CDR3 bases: TGTGCTAGTGGTTTCCAGGACATGGTCAACACTGAAGCTTTCTTT. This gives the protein CASGFQDMVNTEAFF.

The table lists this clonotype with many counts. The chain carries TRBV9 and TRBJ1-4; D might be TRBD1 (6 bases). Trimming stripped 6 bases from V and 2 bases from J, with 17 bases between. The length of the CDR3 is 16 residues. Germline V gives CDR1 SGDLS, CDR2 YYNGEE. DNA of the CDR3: TGTGCCAGCACCCTTGGCGGGGGCGAGACTAATGAAAAACTGTTTTTT. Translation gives CASTLGGGETNEKLFF. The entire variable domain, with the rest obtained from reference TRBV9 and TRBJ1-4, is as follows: DSGVTQTPKHLITATGQRVTLRCSPRSGDLSVYWYQQSLDQGLQFLIQYYNGEERAKGNILERFSAQQFPDLHSELNLSSLELGDSALYFCASTLGGGETNEKLFFGSGTQLSVL.

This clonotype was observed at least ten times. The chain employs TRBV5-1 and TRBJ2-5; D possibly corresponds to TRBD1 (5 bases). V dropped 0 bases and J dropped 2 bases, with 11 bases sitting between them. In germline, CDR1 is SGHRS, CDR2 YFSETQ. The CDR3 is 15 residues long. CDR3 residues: CASSLARQPQETQYF. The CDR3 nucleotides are TGCGCCAGCAGCTTGGCACGACAGCCTCAAGAGACCCAGTACTTC.

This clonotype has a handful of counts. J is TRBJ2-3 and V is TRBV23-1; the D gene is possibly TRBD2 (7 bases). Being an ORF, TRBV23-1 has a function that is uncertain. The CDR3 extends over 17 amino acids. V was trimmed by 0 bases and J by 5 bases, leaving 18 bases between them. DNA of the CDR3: TGCGCCAGCAGTCAATCCGGGGGGCTCGGGGTGGAAGATACGCAGTATTTT. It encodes CASSQSGGLGVEDTQYF.

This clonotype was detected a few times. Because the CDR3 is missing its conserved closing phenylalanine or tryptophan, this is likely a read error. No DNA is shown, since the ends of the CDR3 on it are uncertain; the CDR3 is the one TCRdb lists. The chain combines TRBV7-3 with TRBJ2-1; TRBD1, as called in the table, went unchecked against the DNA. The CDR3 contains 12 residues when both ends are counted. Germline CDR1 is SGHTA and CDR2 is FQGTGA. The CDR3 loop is CASSQGPGQLHP.

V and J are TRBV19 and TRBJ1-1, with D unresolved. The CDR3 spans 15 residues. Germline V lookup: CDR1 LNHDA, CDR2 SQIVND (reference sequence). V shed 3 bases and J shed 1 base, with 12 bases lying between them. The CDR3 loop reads CASSIVAEANTEAFF. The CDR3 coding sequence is TGTGCCAGTAGTATCGTGGCAGAGGCGAACACTGAAGCTTTCTTT.

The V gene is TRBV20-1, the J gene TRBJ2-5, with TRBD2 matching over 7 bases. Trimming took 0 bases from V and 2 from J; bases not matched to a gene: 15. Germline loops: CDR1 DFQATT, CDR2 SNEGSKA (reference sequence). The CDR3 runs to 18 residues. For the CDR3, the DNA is TGCAGTGCTAGAGATTGGCGGGAGACGTCGGCGCCACAAGAGACCCAGTACTTC. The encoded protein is CSARDWRETSAPQETQYF.

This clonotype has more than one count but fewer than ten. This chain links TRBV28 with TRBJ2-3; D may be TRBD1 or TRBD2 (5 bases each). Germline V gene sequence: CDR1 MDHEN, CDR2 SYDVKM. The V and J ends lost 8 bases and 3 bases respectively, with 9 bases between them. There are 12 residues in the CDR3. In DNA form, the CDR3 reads TGTGCCAGCGGGGGTTTTACAGATACGCAGTATTTT. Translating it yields CASGGFTDTQYF. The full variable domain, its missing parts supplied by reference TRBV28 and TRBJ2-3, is DVKVTQSSRYLVKRTGEKVFLECVQDMDHENMFWYRQDPGLGLRLIYFSYDVKMKEKGDIPEGYSVSREKKERFSLILESASTNQTSMYLCASGGFTDTQYFGPGTRLTVL.

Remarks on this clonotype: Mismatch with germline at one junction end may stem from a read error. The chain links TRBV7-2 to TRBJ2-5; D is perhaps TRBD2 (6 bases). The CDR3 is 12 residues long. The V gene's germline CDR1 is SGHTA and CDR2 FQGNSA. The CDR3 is CASSLAKNKQYF. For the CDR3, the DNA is TGTGCCAGCAGCCTAGCGAAAAACAAGCAGTACTTC.

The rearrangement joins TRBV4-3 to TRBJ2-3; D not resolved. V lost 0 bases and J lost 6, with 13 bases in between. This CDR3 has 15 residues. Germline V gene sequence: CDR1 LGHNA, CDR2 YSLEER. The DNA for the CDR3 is TGCGCCAGCAGCCAAGATTGGGTCGGGTCTGATACGCAGTATTTT. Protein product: CASSQDWVGSDTQYF.

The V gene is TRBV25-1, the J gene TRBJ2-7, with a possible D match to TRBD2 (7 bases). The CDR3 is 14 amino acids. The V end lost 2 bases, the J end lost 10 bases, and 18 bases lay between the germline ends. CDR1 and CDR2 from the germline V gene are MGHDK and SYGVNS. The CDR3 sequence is CASSEVGRGQDQYF. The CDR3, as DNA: TGTGCCAGCAGTGAAGTGGGGAGGGGACAAGACCAGTACTTC.

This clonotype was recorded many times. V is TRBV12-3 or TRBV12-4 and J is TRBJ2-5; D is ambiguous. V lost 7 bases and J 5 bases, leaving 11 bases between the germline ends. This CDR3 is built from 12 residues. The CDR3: CASKDLRETQYF. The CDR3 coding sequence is TGTGCCAGCAAGGACCTTAGGGAGACCCAGTACTTC.